The clone carrying this T cell receptor beta chain showed up just a few times. Its matching antigen is unknown. The time point denotes: late sampling 161 to 241 days after vaccination in a few convalescent patients. Indicated treatment: approximately 9-day PBMC culture with coronavirus spike peptide pools or control peptides (ViraFEST assay). Cultures of PBMCs, some 2 million per well, were set up with approximately 9.6 IU/ml IL-2 and 8 to 10 ug/ml peptide pools. An Oncomine TCR Beta short-read assay was used to sequence the DNA from cultured CD4+ T cells. TCRdb analysed the PCR reads with MiXCR anew, one entry per CDR3 protein. The data contain approximately 21,000 distinct CDR3 sequences, over 40% of them singletons. The sample originates from a study of vaccination and CD4 T cells after COVID-19. The CDR3 sequence is 15 residues long. Germline-derived CDR1 and CDR2 are DFQATT and SNEGSKA (reference sequence). Between the trimmed V and J ends, which lost 0 bases and 0 bases, there was a span of 10 bases.

This specimen was CD4+ T cells from blood, cultured in vitro, taken about 7 months after SARS-CoV-2 vaccination. The receptor comes from a human donor who had recovered from COVID-19. The gene calls are TRBV20-1 and TRBJ2-3; D not certain. The CDR3 nucleotides read TGCAGTGCTAGAGATCGGGTTACTAGCACAGATACGCAGTATTTT. Protein: CSARDRVTSTDTQYF.